This T cell receptor (beta chain) was captured by sequencing in a study of blood T cell repertoires in COVID-19. Study information: Samples taken during acute and convalescent COVID-19 were collected in the United States, Italy and Spain. Sample material is recorded as cDNA or gDNA derived from T cells, B-cell-depleted T cells, or PBMCs.

The authors' processing: It was from reference gene primer amplification that nucleated cell counts were estimated. Sequencing was performed with immunoSEQ multiplex PCR; in TCRdb, only in-frame clones are kept and a portion is missing. The DNA gave D and trimming, while V, J and clone size come from that table. The sample includes about 160,000 clones, just over 85% of them seen just once. J lost 3 bases, V lost 3 bases, and 12 bases had no gene match. CDR3 length: 19 residues. Germline V gene lookup returns CDR1 LGHDT and CDR2 YNNKEL (reference sequence). This chain connects TRBV3-1 (or the pseudogene TRBV3-2) to TRBJ2-7; 15 bases align to TRBD2. Sequencing was done on a sample of peripheral blood. The origin of this receptor is a man in his forties or fifties with active or convalescent COVID-19. CDR3 sequence reads: CASSQDRPGLAGGVYEQYF. The CDR3 DNA reads TGTGCCAGCAGCCAGGACCGACCGGGACTAGCGGGGGGCGTCTACGAGCAGTACTTC.